These 26 T cell receptor beta chains originate from one sample sequenced in a study of T cell responses to AZD1222 COVID-19 vaccine. Clones were read by immunoSEQ multiplex PCR, and TCRdb kept only the in-frame ones, dropping some. Here the sample spans 130,000 to 150,000 clones, about 93% being singletons. The input for sequencing was peripheral blood, taken on day 0 of AZD1222 vaccination. Source of these receptors: an adult in good health.

The chain carries TRBV19 and TRBJ1-5; D gene uncertain. V was shortened by 5 bases and J by 6 bases, with 8 bases between the two germline ends. The CDR3 consists of 12 residues. Germline V gene sequence: CDR1 LNHDA, CDR2 SQIVND (reference sequence). In DNA form, the CDR3 reads TGTGCCAGTAGTGTCCGAGGTCAGCCCCAGCATTTT. Its protein product is CASSVRGQPQHF.

The chain has TRBV7-8 and TRBJ2-1; possibly TRBD2 for D (5 bases). Germline V gives CDR1 SGHVS, CDR2 FQNEAQ. Between the trimmed V and J ends, which lost 4 bases and 0 bases, there was a span of 28 bases. The CDR3 is 21 amino acids. CDR3 region: CASSSYLWGEANYSSYNEQFF. In DNA, the CDR3 is TGTGCCAGCAGCTCCTATCTGTGGGGAGAAGCAAACTATAGCTCCTACAATGAGCAGTTCTTC.

V gene TRBV6-6 combines with J gene TRBJ2-5; D uncertain. Trimming removed 0 bases at V and 5 bases at J, with 10 bases between. This CDR3 comprises 14 residues. Germline assignment: CDR1 MNHNY and CDR2 SVGAGI (reference sequence). The CDR3 DNA is TGTGCCAGCAGTTACTCGGCCCTGGGGGAGACCCAGTACTTC. Amino acid sequence: CASSYSALGETQYF.

This clone was seen a single time. The V gene is TRBV5-1, the J gene TRBJ1-4; maybe TRBD1 (6 bases). The germline V gene has CDR1 SGHRS and CDR2 YFSETQ. The CDR3 is 14 residues long. Trimming took 4 bases from V and 3 from J, leaving 10 bases between them. The CDR3 reads CASSPDRPNEKLFF. CDR3 DNA sequence: TGCGCCAGCAGCCCAGACAGGCCTAATGAAAAACTGTTTTTT.

The CDR3 loop reads CASSLGTGGAFF. CDR3 in DNA: TGCGCCAGCAGCTTGGGTACGGGGGGAGCTTTCTTT. The chain couples TRBV5-1 to TRBJ1-1, with D perhaps TRBD1 (5 bases). Germline V CDR1 and CDR2: SGHRS, YFSETQ. V shed 0 bases and J shed 10 bases, with 10 bases lying between them. The CDR3 is 12 residues long.

The V call is TRBV2, the J call TRBJ2-1; D is perhaps TRBD2 (5 bases). Germline V gene sequence: CDR1 SNHLY, CDR2 FYNNEI. This CDR3 comprises 15 residues. V was pared by 9 bases and J by 5 bases, with 20 bases between. As DNA, the CDR3 is TGTGCCAGGAAGGGCTCTGGAGCGGTAAACAATGAGCAGTTCTTC. It codes for CARKGSGAVNNEQFF.

The rearrangement uses TRBV5-1 and TRBJ2-3; 13 bases are shared with TRBD2. V shed 6 bases and J 8 bases; nucleotides not matched to a gene: 6. CDR1 SGHRS and CDR2 YFSETQ come from the germline V gene. The CDR3 has 14 residues. The CDR3 region has the DNA TGCGCCAGCAACGGACTAGCGGGAGTGGGTACGCAGTATTTT. Residues: CASNGLAGVGTQYF.

The rearrangement uses TRBV5-1 and TRBJ2-1; TRBD1 agrees at 9 bases. CDR1 and CDR2 (germline): SGHRS, YFSETQ. CDR3 length: 15 amino acids. The V and J ends lost 2 bases and 6 bases, in that order; junction bases with no gene match: 6. The CDR3 region has the DNA TGCGCCAGCAGCTTTACTGGACAGGGGAGCAATGAGCAGTTCTTC. Translating gives CASSFTGQGSNEQFF.

The CDR3 region is CASSLLLPGGAFF. The CDR3 DNA follows: TGTGCCAGCAGCTTACTATTGCCAGGGGGAGCTTTCTTT. The rearrangement joins TRBV7-9 to TRBJ1-1; 7 bases match TRBD1. Trimming removed 2 bases from V and 10 bases from J; junction bases left unmatched: 7. The CDR3 has 13 residues. Germline V lookup: CDR1 SEHNR, CDR2 FQNEAQ (reference sequence). The whole variable domain, remainder taken from reference TRBV7-9 and TRBJ1-1, is DTGVSQNPRHKITKRGQNVTFRCDPISEHNRLYWYRQTLGQGPEFLTYFQNEAQLEKSRLLSDRFSAERPKGSFSTLEIQRTEQGDSAMYLCASSLLLPGGAFFGQGTRLTVV.

This chain links TRBV6-5 with TRBJ2-3; maybe TRBD1 (5 bases). The V and J ends lost 4 bases and 1 base respectively, with 12 bases between them. The CDR3 spans 15 residues. Germline CDR1 is MNHEY and CDR2 is SVGAGI. CDR3 protein: CASSSGFLGTDTQYF. The CDR3 bases are TGTGCCAGCAGTTCAGGGTTTTTGGGCACAGATACGCAGTATTTT.

V gene TRBV20-1 combines with J gene TRBJ2-5, with D perhaps assigned TRBD1 or TRBD2 (5 bases each). From germline, CDR1 is DFQATT and CDR2 SNEGSKA (reference sequence). Trimming pared 4 bases from V and 14 bases from J, leaving 17 bases between. The CDR3 has 11 residues. CDR3 in DNA: TGCAGTGCTAAGCACCGGGACCACCGATACTTC. Translation: CSAKHRDHRYF.

The V gene is TRBV7-9, the J gene TRBJ2-1, with D perhaps being TRBD1 or TRBD2 (6 bases each). CDR1 SEHNR and CDR2 FQNEAQ come from the germline V gene (reference sequence). The CDR3 loop spans 16 amino acids. The V gene lost 5 bases and the J gene lost 4 bases, with 18 bases spanning the gap. The CDR3 region has the DNA TGTGCCAGCAGCCTAAGGGGGACTTCTCAATACAATGAGCAGTTCTTC. Residues: CASSLRGTSQYNEQFF. The variable domain in full, completed from reference TRBV7-9 and TRBJ2-1, reads DTGVSQNPRHKITKRGQNVTFRCDPISEHNRLYWYRQTLGQGPEFLTYFQNEAQLEKSRLLSDRFSAERPKGSFSTLEIQRTEQGDSAMYLCASSLRGTSQYNEQFFGPGTRLTVL.

The chain recombines TRBV19 with TRBJ1-2, with 8 bases lining up with TRBD1. CDR3 length equals 15 residues. Germline V CDR1 and CDR2: LNHDA, SQIVND (reference sequence). Losses at the gene ends were 3 bases for V and 5 bases for J; bases not matched to a gene: 8. CDR3 sequence reads: CASSIVGTGGYGYTF. CDR3 nucleotides: TGTGCCAGTAGTATCGTAGGAACAGGGGGGTATGGCTACACCTTC.

The V call is TRBV7-8, the J call TRBJ2-7; possible D gene TRBD2, 5 bases. V was cut by 4 bases and J by 3 bases, with 13 bases left in between. CDR3 length: 14 amino acids. Germline V lookup: CDR1 SGHVS, CDR2 FQNEAQ. The CDR3 bases are TGTGCCAGCAGCTCCGAGCGGCGTAGCTACGAGCAGTACTTC. Its protein product is CASSSERRSYEQYF.

The gene calls are TRBV2 and TRBJ1-1; tentatively, D is TRBD1 (6 bases). The CDR3 is 13 residues long. Trimming left V 6 bases short and J 1 base short, with 9 bases between. The germline CDR1 and CDR2 sequences are SNHLY and FYNNEI. The CDR3 nucleotides read TGTGCCAGCAGGTTACAGGGGAACACTGAAGCTTTCTTT. Translation gives CASRLQGNTEAFF. Supplemented by reference TRBV2 and TRBJ1-1, the full variable domain reads EPEVTQTPSHQVTQMGQEVILRCVPISNHLYFYWYRQILGQKVEFLVSFYNNEISEKSEIFDDQFSVERPDGSNFTLKIRSTKLEDSAMYFCASRLQGNTEAFFGQGTRLTVV.

CDR3 sequence (DNA): TGTGCCAGCAGCACAAGCGGGACTAGCGGGAGATGTACAGATACGCAGTATTTT. Protein product: CASSTSGTSGRCTDTQYF. The J gene is TRBJ2-3, the V gene TRBV21-1; the D call of TRBD2 is as the table states it, not checked on the DNA. TRBV21-1 is deemed a pseudogene. The CDR3 is made up of 18 amino acids.

The rearrangement joins TRBV21-1 to TRBJ2-5; the DNA was not compared with TRBD1, the D call given in the table. TRBV21-1 is an annotated pseudogene. There are 14 residues in the CDR3. CDR3 sequence (DNA): TGTGCCAGCAGCAAAGAGGGCAGGGTAGAGACCCAGTACTTC. Protein product: CASSKEGRVETQYF.

This clone appeared once. The CDR3 coding sequence is TGTGCCAGCAGCTTACTGGGGGGCGAGTCCCAAAACTATGGCTACACCTTC. It is translated as CASSLLGGESQNYGYTF. This chain links TRBV7-9 with TRBJ1-2; tentatively, D is TRBD1 (6 bases). The CDR3 totals 17 residues. CDR1 and CDR2 (germline): SEHNR, FQNEAQ (reference sequence). V lost 2 bases to trimming and J lost 2 bases, with 18 bases between them. The whole variable domain, remainder taken from reference TRBV7-9 and TRBJ1-2, is DTGVSQNPRHKITKRGQNVTFRCDPISEHNRLYWYRQTLGQGPEFLTYFQNEAQLEKSRLLSDRFSAERPKGSFSTLEIQRTEQGDSAMYLCASSLLGGESQNYGYTFGSGTRLTVV.

This chain joins TRBV29-1 and TRBJ1-2; TRBD1 agrees at 8 bases. V lost 5 bases to trimming and J lost 6 bases; unmatched junction nucleotides: 5. Germline loops: CDR1 SQVTM, CDR2 ANQGSEA. This CDR3 has 12 residues. The CDR3 DNA sequence: TGCAGCGTTATCAGGGGGCGTGATGGCTACACCTTC. The encoded protein is CSVIRGRDGYTF.

V is TRBV18 and J is TRBJ1-2, with D uncertain. This CDR3 comprises 14 residues. V shed 0 bases and J shed 7 bases, with 12 bases lying between them. Per the germline V gene, CDR1 is KGHSH and CDR2 is LQKENI. In nucleotides, the CDR3 is TGTGCCAGCTCACCACCGGGGAGGGAGTTTGGCTACACCTTC. This codes for CASSPPGREFGYTF.

The rearrangement uses TRBV5-1 and TRBJ2-1; 8 nucleotides agree with TRBD1. CDR1 is SGHRS and CDR2 is YFSETQ in the germline V gene. This CDR3 spans 15 amino acids. V lost 2 bases to trimming and J lost 6 bases; unmatched junction nucleotides: 7. The CDR3 loop reads CASSFSDRDSNEQFF. In nucleotides, the CDR3 is TGCGCCAGCAGCTTCTCGGACAGGGACAGCAATGAGCAGTTCTTC.

The rearrangement uses TRBV7-5 and TRBJ2-7; the table's D call, TRBD2, has no DNA check behind it. TRBV7-5 counts as a pseudogene. This CDR3 has 17 residues. CDR3 amino acids: CARSLKVPLAGHNEQYF. The CDR3 bases are TGTGCCAGAAGCTTAAAGGTGCCCTTAGCGGGCCATAACGAGCAGTACTTC.

The genes are TRBV5-5 and TRBJ1-2, with 7 bases aligning to TRBD1. This CDR3 has 13 amino acids. Germline trimming cut 4 bases from V and 8 bases from J; bases unmatched to any gene: 8. Germline lookup yields CDR1 SGHKS and CDR2 YYEKEE (reference sequence). CDR3 region: CASSPTGLVGYTF. The CDR3 nucleotides are TGTGCCAGCAGCCCGACAGGGTTAGTAGGCTACACCTTC.

V gene TRBV7-9 combines with J gene TRBJ1-1, with D unresolved. CDR3 length equals 15 residues. V lost 5 bases and J 0 bases, leaving 13 bases between the germline ends. Germline-derived CDR1 and CDR2 are SEHNR and FQNEAQ (reference sequence). This chain's CDR3 is CASSPGGMMNTEAFF. CDR3 DNA sequence: TGTGCCAGCAGCCCCGGCGGGATGATGAACACTGAAGCTTTCTTT.

The chain carries TRBV7-6 and TRBJ1-6; D gene uncertain. V shed 1 base and J shed 9 bases, with 13 bases lying between them. The CDR3 has 15 residues. Germline CDR1 SGHVS, CDR2 FNYEAQ. CDR3 loop: CASSLVAHGGSPLHF. The CDR3 DNA is TGTGCCAGCAGCTTAGTCGCCCATGGAGGTTCACCCCTCCACTTT.

The CDR3 nucleotides are TGTGCCAGCTCACCAATGACAGGGGGCCAGGAGACCCAGTACTTC. Its protein is CASSPMTGGQETQYF. The rearrangement uses TRBV18 and TRBJ2-5; 10 bases align to TRBD1. This CDR3 region has 15 residues. Germline trimming cut 2 bases from V and 5 bases from J; bases unmatched to any gene: 5. Germline values: CDR1 KGHSH, CDR2 LQKENI.